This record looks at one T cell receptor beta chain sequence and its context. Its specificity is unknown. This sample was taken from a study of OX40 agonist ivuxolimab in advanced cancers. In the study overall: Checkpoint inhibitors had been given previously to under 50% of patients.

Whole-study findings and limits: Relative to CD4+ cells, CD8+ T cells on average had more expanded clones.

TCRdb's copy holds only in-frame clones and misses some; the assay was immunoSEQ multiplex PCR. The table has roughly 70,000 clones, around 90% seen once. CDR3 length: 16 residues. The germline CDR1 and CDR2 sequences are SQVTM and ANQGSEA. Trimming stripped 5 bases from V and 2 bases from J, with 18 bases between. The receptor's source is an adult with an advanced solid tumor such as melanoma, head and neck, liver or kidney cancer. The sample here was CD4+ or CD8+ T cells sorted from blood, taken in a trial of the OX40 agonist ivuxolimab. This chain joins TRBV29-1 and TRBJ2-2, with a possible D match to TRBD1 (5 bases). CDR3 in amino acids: CSVPVGAGLNTGELFF. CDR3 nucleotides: TGCAGCGTTCCGGTAGGGGCAGGGTTAAACACCGGGGAGCTGTTTTTT.